This T cell receptor beta chain was sequenced during a study of Graves' ophthalmopathy and Graves' hyperthyroidism. The study's findings and limits: Thyroid clonotypes that were expanded above 0.001 frequency mostly also appeared in blood.

Looked up from germline, CDR1 is SEHNR and CDR2 is FQNEAQ (reference sequence). This CDR3 is built from 13 residues. V lost 1 base, J lost 5 bases, and 9 bases lay in between. Ten or more counts support this clonotype. No antigen is known for it. RNA transcripts served as template for amplifying TCR beta CDR3 sequences. In the first round, RT-PCR was carried out with HTBI primers, and a multiplex PCR formed the second round. In TCRdb, the multiplex PCR reads were re-called with MiXCR into one record per CDR3 protein. The data show approximately 540,000 distinct CDR3 sequences, just under 40% seen once. Hyperthyroidism was new, under 2 months, in patients aged 18 to 65. It was on clinical symptoms, serum thyroxine, TRAb, thyroid ultrasound and orbital computed tomography that diagnosis relied.

Specimen: peripheral blood or thyroid tissue (not recorded which). The TCR sequence derives from an adult man with Graves' hyperthyroidism. The chain links TRBV7-9 to TRBJ2-7; D assignment may be TRBD1 or TRBD2 (5 bases each). The CDR3 is CASSLVGGNEQYF. CDR3 DNA: TGTGCCAGCAGCTTAGTTGGGGGAAACGAGCAGTACTTC. Drawing the rest from reference TRBV7-9 and TRBJ2-7, the complete variable domain is DTGVSQNPRHKITKRGQNVTFRCDPISEHNRLYWYRQTLGQGPEFLTYFQNEAQLEKSRLLSDRFSAERPKGSFSTLEIQRTEQGDSAMYLCASSLVGGNEQYFGPGTRLTVT.